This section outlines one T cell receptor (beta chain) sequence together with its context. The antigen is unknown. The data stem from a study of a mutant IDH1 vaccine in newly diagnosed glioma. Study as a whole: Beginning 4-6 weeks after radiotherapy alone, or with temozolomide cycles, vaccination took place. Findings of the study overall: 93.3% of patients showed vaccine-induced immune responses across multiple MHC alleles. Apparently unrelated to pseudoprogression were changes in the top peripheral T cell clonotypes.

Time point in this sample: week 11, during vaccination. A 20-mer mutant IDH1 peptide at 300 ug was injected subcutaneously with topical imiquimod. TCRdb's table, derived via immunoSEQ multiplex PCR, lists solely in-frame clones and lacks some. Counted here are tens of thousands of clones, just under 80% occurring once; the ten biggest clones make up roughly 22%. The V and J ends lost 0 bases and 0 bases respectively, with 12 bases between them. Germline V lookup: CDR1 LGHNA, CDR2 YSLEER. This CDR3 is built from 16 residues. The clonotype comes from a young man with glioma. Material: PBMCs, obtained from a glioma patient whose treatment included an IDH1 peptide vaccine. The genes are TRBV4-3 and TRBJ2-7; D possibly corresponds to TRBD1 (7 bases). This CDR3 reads CASSQDSEGASYEQYF. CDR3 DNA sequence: TGCGCCAGCAGCCAAGATTCGGAGGGGGCCTCCTACGAGCAGTACTTC.